What follows are 18 T cell receptor beta chains derived from one specimen sequenced in a study of regulatory T cells in long-lasting Graves disease (dated by TCRdb to the early 2020s). The library was obtained by multiplex PCR. The run used an Illumina HiSeq 4000. iRepertoire HTBI primers and Arm-PCR amplification of CDR3 regions were used to construct TCR beta libraries. TCRdb passed the public sequencing reads through fastp at Q25 and MiXCR, retaining productive beta sequences. Each CDR3 protein appears once, grouped with its most common genes and DNA. This sample is represented by 250,000 or so distinct CDR3 sequences; roughly a fifth of them were singletons. The ten largest clones represent over 11% of the sample. This sample's time point label indicates: newly diagnosed GD, antithyroid drugs for less than 3 months. For both TCR sequencing and RNA sequencing, RNA was extracted from PBMCs in TRIzol.

Sequencing was performed on peripheral blood mononuclear cells (PBMCs), taken at new diagnosis, from a patient treated with antithyroid drugs. Receptors were obtained from a female donor with Graves disease.

At least ten counts were recorded for this clonotype. The chain is built from TRBV9 and TRBJ2-3, with D possibly TRBD2 on 6 matching bases. The CDR3 is 14 amino acids. Germline V gene lookup returns CDR1 SGDLS and CDR2 YYNGEE. Trimming cost V 5 bases and J 3 bases, with 13 bases left between them. The CDR3 nucleotides read TGTGCCAGCAGTGAAGCGGGTTCGACAGATACGCAGTATTTT. Protein sequence: CASSEAGSTDTQYF.

Regarding this clonotype: This sequence is one base from a far larger clone and is likely a read error. The V call is TRBV7-2, the J call TRBJ2-3, with 9 bases lining up with TRBD2. The germline gives CDR1 SGHTA, CDR2 FQGNSA. The CDR3 totals 18 residues. The CDR3 coding sequence is TGTGCCAGCAGCTTAGCGTTGTGGCGGGGGACTAGCACAGCTACGCAGTATTTT. Translation gives CASSLALWRGTSTATQYF.

This clonotype has at least ten counts. The V gene is TRBV7-9, the J gene TRBJ1-3; D is perhaps TRBD1 (6 bases). Looked up from germline, CDR1 is SEHNR and CDR2 is FQNEAQ (reference sequence). This CDR3 comprises 15 residues. V was shortened by 6 bases and J by 0 bases, with 12 bases between the two germline ends. CDR3 DNA: TGTGCCAGCAGTTCGGGGGCTACCTCTGGAAACACCATATATTTT. Translated: CASSSGATSGNTIYF.

This clonotype was found a few times. The rearrangement joins TRBV7-2 to TRBJ1-2; 9 bases align to TRBD1. The CDR3 has 14 amino acids. CDR1 and CDR2 from the germline V gene are SGHTA and FQGNSA. V trimming: 4 bases; J trimming: 8 bases; junction bases outside the gene matches: 8. For the CDR3, the DNA is TGTGCCAGCAGCTGGGGACAGGGTATGGGAGGCTACACCTTC. The encoded protein is CASSWGQGMGGYTF. Full variable domain (outside the CDR3, taken from reference TRBV7-2 and TRBJ1-2): GAGVSQSPSNKVTEKGKDVELRCDPISGHTALYWYRQSLGQGLEFLIYFQGNSAPDKSGLPSDRFSAERTGGSVSTLTIQRTQQEDSAVYLCASSWGQGMGGYTFGSGTRLTVV.

At least ten counts were recorded for this clonotype. The V and J genes are TRBV2 and TRBJ2-3; TRBD2 agrees at 10 bases. The junction had 4 bases not matched to a gene; V was cut back by 8 bases and J by 2 bases. This CDR3 is 14 amino acids long. Germline CDR1 SNHLY, CDR2 FYNNEI. For the CDR3, the DNA is TGTGCCAGCCTGCTAGCGGGGGCCACAGATACGCAGTATTTT. It is translated as CASLLAGATDTQYF.

This clonotype has just a few counts. A much larger clone is a single base away; this may be a read error. CDR3 nucleotides: TGTGCCAGCAGCCAGGGGGTAGTGGGGGCCAGGGAGACCCAGTACTTC. Its translation is CASSQGVVGARETQYF. This chain connects TRBV2 to TRBJ2-5; TRBD1 aligns across 7 bases. V lost 6 bases and J lost 5; bases outside the gene matches: 15. This CDR3 contains 16 residues. Germline V gene sequence: CDR1 SNHLY, CDR2 FYNNEI. Filled out from reference TRBV2 and TRBJ2-5, the complete variable domain reads EPEVTQTPSHQVTQMGQEVILRCVPISNHLYFYWYRQILGQKVEFLVSFYNNEISEKSEIFDDQFSVERPDGSNFTLKIRSTKLEDSAMYFCASSQGVVGARETQYFGPGTRLLVL.

This clonotype has ten or more counts. This sequence joins TRBV7-6 and TRBJ2-7; 7 bases are a match to TRBD2. This CDR3 contains 16 residues. The J segment lost 4 bases and the V segment lost 7 bases, leaving 16 bases of the junction unmatched. Germline loops: CDR1 SGHVS, CDR2 FNYEAQ. The CDR3 sequence: CASTPVALAARYEQYF. The CDR3, as DNA: TGTGCCAGCACCCCCGTAGCCCTAGCGGCCCGTTACGAGCAGTACTTC.

This clonotype has a count of ten or more. The chain combines TRBV20-1 with TRBJ2-7; D is perhaps TRBD1 (5 bases). There are 14 residues in the CDR3. Trimming left V 5 bases short and J 4 bases short, with 18 bases between. CDR1 is DFQATT and CDR2 is SNEGSKA in the germline V gene (reference sequence). The CDR3 DNA reads as TGCAGTGCTTTCGTGGCGGACAAATTTTACGAGCAGTACTTC. The encoded protein is CSAFVADKFYEQYF.

This clonotype was detected a few times. The chain joins TRBV5-1 to TRBJ2-3; TRBD1 matches at 8 bases. In germline, CDR1 is SGHRS, CDR2 YFSETQ. This CDR3 is built from 15 residues. V trimming: 0 bases; J trimming: 10 bases; junction bases outside the gene matches: 10. Written as DNA, the CDR3 is TGCGCCAGCAGCTTGGCCATCGGACAGGGTTTGCCGCAGTATTTT. Translation: CASSLAIGQGLPQYF. Drawing the rest from reference TRBV5-1 and TRBJ2-3, the complete variable domain is KAGVTQTPRYLIKTRGQQVTLSCSPISGHRSVSWYQQTPGQGLQFLFEYFSETQRNKGNFPGRFSGRQFSNSRSEMNVSTLELGDSALYLCASSLAIGQGLPQYFGPGTRLTVL.

This clonotype was seen a few times. The rearrangement links TRBV28 to TRBJ1-4; D possibly corresponds to TRBD1 (5 bases). V lost 3 bases and J lost 4, with 12 bases in between. Per the germline V gene, CDR1 is MDHEN and CDR2 is SYDVKM. CDR3 size: 15 residues. The DNA for the CDR3 is TGTGCCAGCAGTTTCTCAGGGTCGGGTAATGAAAAACTGTTTTTT. This codes for CASSFSGSGNEKLFF.

This clonotype has a handful of counts. The CDR3 does not close with the conserved phenylalanine or tryptophan, likely indicating a read error. This sequence joins TRBV12-3 or TRBV12-4 and TRBJ2-3; D not resolved. CDR3 size: 12 residues. Trimming shortened V by 6 bases and J by 6 bases, and 10 bases separated the two germline ends. The CDR3 DNA sequence: TGTGCCAGCAGCCCCCGGGTGGATACGCAGTATCTT. It specifies CASSPRVDTQYL.

This clonotype was picked up one time. The rearrangement uses TRBV7-2 and TRBJ2-7; D is uncertain. CDR1 is SGHTA, CDR2 FQGNSA, per germline. The length of the CDR3 is 17 residues. Between the trimmed V and J ends, which lost 3 bases and 5 bases, there was a span of 23 bases. CDR3 DNA sequence: TGTGCCAGCAGCTTGGCCTCCCTACGACCTGTGGTCGACGAGCAGTACTTC. It is translated as CASSLASLRPVVDEQYF.

As to this clonotype: This may come from a read error, since a much larger clone is one base off. The V gene is TRBV6-2 or TRBV6-3, the J gene TRBJ2-1, with TRBD1 matching 8 bases. CDR1 MNHEY and CDR2 SVGEGT come from the germline V gene. J was trimmed by 13 bases and V by 8 bases; bases with no gene match: 13. The CDR3 contains 13 residues. CDR3 amino acids: CASRRAGGDHQFF. The CDR3 DNA reads TGTGCCAGCCGTAGAGCAGGGGGCGATCACCAGTTCTTC.

The chain carries TRBV19 and TRBJ2-1; 8 bases fit TRBD2. The CDR3 runs to 18 residues. V shed 1 base, J shed 6 bases, and the junction held 14 bases outside the gene matches. Germline loops: CDR1 LNHDA, CDR2 SQIVND (reference sequence). As DNA, the CDR3 is TGTGCCAGTAGTATAGGTCGGGCCGGGACTAGTGGGATCAATGAGCAGTTCTTC. Protein sequence: CASSIGRAGTSGINEQFF. Full variable domain (missing parts from reference TRBV19 and TRBJ2-1): DGGITQSPKYLFRKEGQNVTLSCEQNLNHDAMYWYRQDPGQGLRLIYYSQIVNDFQKGDIAEGYSVSREKKESFPLTVTSAQKNPTAFYLCASSIGRAGTSGINEQFFGPGTRLTVL.

In this sample, this clonotype turned up many times. This chain uses TRBV2 with TRBJ2-1, with 10 bases that match TRBD2. V was pared by 1 base and J by 3 bases, with 0 bases of the junction left unmatched. Looked up from germline, CDR1 is SNHLY and CDR2 is FYNNEI. The CDR3 has 15 amino acids. CDR3 amino acids: CASSEGLAGYNEQFF. CDR3 DNA: TGTGCCAGCAGTGAAGGACTAGCGGGCTACAATGAGCAGTTCTTC.

This clonotype was observed at least ten times. The rearrangement uses TRBV5-1 and TRBJ2-5, with 11 bases matching TRBD2. The CDR3 totals 16 residues. Germline lookup yields CDR1 SGHRS and CDR2 YFSETQ. V lost 3 bases, J lost 0 bases, and 4 bases stayed unmatched. In nucleotides, the CDR3 is TGCGCCAGCAGCTGGGGACTAGCGGACGACCAAGAGACCCAGTACTTC. Its protein product is CASSWGLADDQETQYF.

This clonotype was counted ten times or more. The rearrangement links TRBV11-3 to TRBJ2-3; D not certain. V lost 4 bases and J 6 bases, leaving 11 bases between the germline ends. Germline lookup yields CDR1 SGHNT and CDR2 YENEEA. The CDR3 has 13 amino acids. The CDR3 nucleotides read TGTGCCAGCAGCTATGACCCCCGGGATACGCAGTATTTT. Translation gives CASSYDPRDTQYF.

This clonotype was picked up many times. A junction boundary mismatches the germline segment, possibly from a read error. This chain joins TRBV5-1 and TRBJ2-1; TRBD1 agrees at 8 bases. The germline gives CDR1 SGHRS, CDR2 YFSETQ. The CDR3 is 13 residues long. CDR3 DNA: TGCGCCAGCAGCCCTGGATCCGGGACAGGCCCACTCTTC. It codes for CASSPGSGTGPLF.